This T cell receptor (beta chain) was observed in a study of cytomegalovirus exposure and HLA in healthy donors. Broader study findings: A later analysis by the authors found several of the most significant clusters apparently linked to common viral pathogens. As was reported, the HLA-A and HLA-B alleles of most subjects were accurately predicted from TCR beta sequences.

A few counts support this clone. Antigen unknown. CDR1 is LGHNA and CDR2 is YNFKEQ in the germline V gene. CDR3 size: 16 residues. The germline V and J ends were trimmed by 0 bases and 0 bases, with 9 bases remaining between them. Primers for the PCR totalled 60 Vbeta and 13 Jbeta. The table came from immunoSEQ multiplex PCR; TCRdb's copy has only in-frame clones and leaves some out. Of about 160,000 clones in the sample, 73% were seen once. This chain uses TRBV4-2 with TRBJ1-5; TRBD1 is a possible D gene (5 bases). This clonotype originated in a young woman in good health and CMV-seronegative. The sample was PBMCs. DNA for the CDR3: TGTGCCAGCAGCCAAGAAGGGGATTATAGCAATCAGCCCCAGCATTTT. Residues: CASSQEGDYSNQPQHF.